This T cell receptor (beta chain) was documented in a study of CD8 T cells in ankylosing spondylitis (dated by TCRdb to 2016 to 2017). In the study overall: To find TCR variants linked to disease, the study profiled T cell receptor beta repertoires in ankylosing spondylitis patients and healthy donors. The full study cohort comprised around 23 ankylosing spondylitis patients and over 95 healthy donors. Peripheral blood was sampled, and synovial fluid was also collected from ankylosing spondylitis patients.

With respect to this clonotype: Its antigen remains undetermined. No per-base quality is available; no much larger clone lies one base away.

Summary of the overall study and its limitations: Blood from ankylosing spondylitis patients appeared to be characterized by a TCR beta motif made up of seven or eight highly homologous amino acid variants. In peripheral blood, the disease-linked clones were found at relatively low frequencies and had a CD8+ phenotype. Significant enrichment of the disease-linked clones was reported in matched synovial fluid samples from ankylosing spondylitis patients. Some motif variants had previously been reported in the synovial fluid and blood of reactive arthritis patients, which suggests shared mechanisms of disease initiation.

The CDR3, cysteine through phenylalanine, is 18 amino acids long. Here the CDR3 DNA is all that survives: 54 bases in frame from base 1. Based on the germline V gene, the CDR1 and CDR2 sequences are SGHDN and FVKESK. Trimming takes 0 bases off V and 4 bases off J; junction bases not matched to a gene: 10. The sequencer was an Illumina HiSeq 2500. Quantitative 5'-RACE with molecular barcodes was the method used to prepare the TCR beta libraries. The original methods were these. To identify disease-linked TCR variants, a new computational method was used, one built on a probabilistic model of VDJ rearrangement. TCRdb's own reprocessing of the public reads used fastp at Q25 and MiXCR and kept productive beta chains. Each CDR3 protein appears once, grouped with its most common genes and DNA. The authors' filters were not applied to this entry. The sample table lists fewer than 400,000 distinct CDR3 sequences, roughly 8% of them with a count of one. Roughly 14% of the sample belongs to the ten largest clones.

The clonotype originates from a male donor with ankylosing spondylitis. Sequencing was carried out using blood, either unsorted or a sorted T cell fraction (not recorded which). The chain was built from TRBV14 and TRBJ2-7, and 12 junctional nucleotides match TRBD2. The DNA reads TGTGCCAGCAGCCAAGACAACTACAGACTAGCGGGAGATTACGAGCAGTACTTC. It is translated as CASSQDNYRLAGDYEQYF.